This T cell receptor (beta chain) was obtained from a study of yellow fever vaccine responses in identical twins. MiXCR, applied by TCRdb to the RT-PCR reads, yields one record per CDR3 protein. The sample lists more than 30,000 distinct CDR3 sequences; roughly three fifths were seen once. General study points: On the reported evidence, twins' vaccine T cell responses seemed partly convergent and partly personalized.

As for this clonotype: Its antigen is as yet unknown.

The receptor was derived from a woman between 18 and 30 years old who received the yellow fever vaccine. The specimen was T cells from blood (PBMCs), unsorted or a sorted subset (not recorded which), collected before or after yellow fever vaccination (not recorded which).

The CDR3 loop reads CASSLAGRRNTEAFF. As DNA, the CDR3 is TGTGCCAGCAGCTTAGCGGGACGTAGGAACACTGAAGCTTTCTTT. The chain joins TRBV13 to TRBJ1-1; D is possibly TRBD1 (5 bases). V shed 1 base and J shed 1 base, with 10 bases lying between them. The CDR3 spans 15 residues. Germline CDR1 is PRHDT and CDR2 is FYEKMQ (reference sequence).